These 32 T cell receptor beta chains came from one sample sequenced in a study of regulatory T cells in long-lasting Graves disease. CDR3-region Arm-PCR and iRepertoire HTBI primers produced the TCR beta libraries. In TCRdb, the multiplex PCR reads were re-called with MiXCR into one record per CDR3 protein. The sample lists about 400,000 distinct CDR3 sequences, over 14% occurring once. This sample's time point: newly diagnosed GD, antithyroid drugs for less than 3 months. RNA extracted from PBMCs served as the sequencing template. The same sample was also used in a study of T cells in Graves' hyperthyroidism and ophthalmopathy.

This material consisted of peripheral blood mononuclear cells (PBMCs), taken at new diagnosis, from a patient treated with antithyroid drugs. These receptors all come from a woman aged 40 to 49 with Graves disease.

A few counts support this clonotype. V is TRBV24-1 and J is TRBJ1-2; 8 bases fit TRBD1. Unmatched junction bases numbered 7, after V lost 9 bases and J lost 8 bases. CDR1 and CDR2 from the germline V gene are KGHDR and SFDVKD. This CDR3 region has 12 residues. The CDR3 DNA sequence: TGTGCCACCCATCGGACAGGGTACGGCTACACCTTC. This translates into CATHRTGYGYTF.

In this sample, this clonotype turned up many times. This chain uses TRBV6-5 with TRBJ2-2, with unresolved D. Germline lookup yields CDR1 MNHEY and CDR2 SVGAGI. The CDR3 is 13 residues long. V was trimmed by 2 bases and J by 5 bases, leaving 6 bases between them. Here the CDR3 DNA reads TGTGCCAGCAGTTACCTGGGAACCGGGGAGCTGTTTTTT. Translation: CASSYLGTGELFF.

This clonotype was counted only a few times. A read error may explain this, as a much larger clone is one base away. This CDR3 reads CASRSEANYGYTF. Written as DNA, the CDR3 is TGCGCCAGCAGGTCAGAAGCTAACTATGGCTACACCTTC. The chain employs TRBV5-1 and TRBJ1-2; D is ambiguous. The CDR3 runs to 13 residues. Germline CDR1 is SGHRS and CDR2 is YFSETQ. V was trimmed by 5 bases and J by 0 bases, leaving 8 bases between them.

This clonotype was observed at least ten times. The chain couples TRBV5-1 to TRBJ2-7, with TRBD1 identical over 7 bases. The CDR3 covers 14 residues. Germline CDR1 is SGHRS and CDR2 is YFSETQ. V was pared by 4 bases and J by 2 bases, with 6 bases of the junction left unmatched. The DNA of the CDR3 is TGCGCCAGCAGCGACCAGGGACAGCCCTACGAGCAGTACTTC. Its translation is CASSDQGQPYEQYF.

This clonotype has at least ten counts. The chain links TRBV24-1 to TRBJ2-6; possibly TRBD2 for D (6 bases). Germline loops: CDR1 KGHDR, CDR2 SFDVKD. V dropped 8 bases and J dropped 1 base, with 11 bases sitting between them. The CDR3 has 15 amino acids. CDR3 DNA: TGTGCCACCATGTCCGGGGGTTCTGGGGCCAACGTCCTGACTTTC. This gives the protein CATMSGGSGANVLTF.

This clonotype came up a few times. J is TRBJ2-7 and V is TRBV12-3 or TRBV12-4; D not certain. This CDR3 region has 13 residues. Trimming removed 9 bases at V and 4 bases at J, with 16 bases between. In DNA form, the CDR3 reads TGTGCCAGTTCGAAGGCAATGGATTACGAGCAGTACTTC. It codes for CASSKAMDYEQYF.

This clonotype occurred a few times. The chain has TRBV4-3 and TRBJ2-7; 7 bases fit TRBD1. Germline V gives CDR1 LGHNA, CDR2 YSLEER. This CDR3 contains 14 residues. Losses at the gene ends were 4 bases for V and 3 bases for J; bases not matched to a gene: 6. As DNA, the CDR3 is TGCGCCAGCAGCCCCGGACAGGAACTCTACGAGCAGTACTTC. This sequence encodes CASSPGQELYEQYF.

This clonotype was counted only a few times. The CDR3 here is CASSHPPVREQFF. In DNA form, the CDR3 reads TGTGCCAGCAGCCACCCCCCGGTGCGTGAGCAGTTCTTC. V is TRBV28 and J is TRBJ2-1, with unresolved D. V shed 6 bases and J shed 9 bases, with 15 bases lying between them. Germline V CDR1 and CDR2: MDHEN, SYDVKM. The CDR3 runs 13 residues.

At least ten counts were recorded for this clonotype. CDR3 sequence: CASSYSLGRQNTEAFF. For the CDR3, the DNA is TGTGCCAGCAGTTACTCCCTCGGGCGGCAAAACACTGAAGCTTTCTTT. The V gene is TRBV6-2 or TRBV6-3, the J gene TRBJ1-1; D gene unclear. Per the germline V gene, CDR1 is MNHEY and CDR2 is SVGEGT. The germline V and J ends were trimmed by 0 bases and 2 bases, with 13 bases remaining between them. The CDR3 length is 16 residues.

This chain uses TRBV19 with TRBJ2-5; D gene uncertain. Looked up from germline, CDR1 is LNHDA and CDR2 is SQIVND (reference sequence). The CDR3 is 13 residues long. V dropped 3 bases and J dropped 5 bases, with 10 bases sitting between them. The CDR3 coding sequence is TGTGCCAGTAGTATGAACCAGTGGGAGACCCAGTACTTC. Protein product: CASSMNQWETQYF.

This clonotype occurred a few times. The chain employs TRBV7-9 and TRBJ2-3, with D tentatively TRBD1 or TRBD2 (7 bases each). Trimming left V 5 bases short and J 3 bases short, with 15 bases between. The CDR3 sequence is 15 residues long. Germline V lookup: CDR1 SEHNR, CDR2 FQNEAQ (reference sequence). This chain's CDR3 is CASSPDREGTDTQYF. For the CDR3, the DNA is TGTGCCAGCAGCCCCGACAGGGAGGGGACAGATACGCAGTATTTT.

This clonotype appeared many times. The J gene is TRBJ2-5, the V gene TRBV2; 9 bases agree with TRBD2. Germline lookup yields CDR1 SNHLY and CDR2 FYNNEI. The V and J ends lost 1 base and 5 bases, in that order; junction bases with no gene match: 5. The CDR3 covers 15 residues. CDR3 DNA sequence: TGTGCCAGCAGTGAAGATGTAGCGGGAGTGGAGACCCAGTACTTC. It is translated as CASSEDVAGVETQYF.

The chain recombines TRBV12-3 or TRBV12-4 with TRBJ2-2; perhaps TRBD2 as D (6 bases). This CDR3 comprises 15 residues. Trimming removed 5 bases at V and 2 bases at J, with 12 bases between. The CDR3 reads CASSNRDFNTGELFF. The CDR3, as DNA: TGTGCCAGCAGTAACCGGGACTTCAACACCGGGGAGCTGTTTTTT.

This clonotype was seen many times. The chain is built from TRBV11-2 and TRBJ2-7, with 9 bases lining up with TRBD1. CDR1 SGHAT and CDR2 FQNNGV come from the germline V gene. V gave up 1 base and J gave up 7 bases; unmatched junction bases: 14. This CDR3 region has 17 residues. For the CDR3, the DNA is TGTGCCAGCAGCTTAGGACCGGGACAGGGAGTAGGAATAGAGCAGTACTTC. This gives the protein CASSLGPGQGVGIEQYF. Supplemented by reference TRBV11-2 and TRBJ2-7, the full variable domain reads EAGVAQSPRYKIIEKRQSVAFWCNPISGHATLYWYQQILGQGPKLLIQFQNNGVVDDSQLPKDRFSAERLKGVDSTLKIQPAKLEDSAVYLCASSLGPGQGVGIEQYFGPGTRLTVT.

About this clonotype: This likely came from a read error, as a far larger clone is one base away. The V and J genes are TRBV14 and TRBJ2-3; D ambiguous. The CDR3 extends over 16 amino acids. Germline CDR1 reads SGHDN; CDR2 reads FVKESK. This CDR3 is CASSPKPRIHTDTEYF. For the CDR3, the DNA is TGTGCCAGCAGCCCCAAACCCCGGATACACACAGATACGGAGTATTTT.

A remark on this clonotype: With a far larger clone one base away, a read error is the likely cause. This chain connects TRBV11-2 to TRBJ2-5; D gene unclear. With the DNA end fitting TRBJ2-1 better, the J assignment may be wrong. Germline values: CDR1 SGHAT, CDR2 FQNNGV. This CDR3 comprises 14 residues. The CDR3 is CASSLGQGPETQFF. The DNA for the CDR3 is TGTGCCAGCAGTTTAGGTCAAGGGCCAGAGACCCAGTTCTTC.

This clonotype came up many times. This rearrangement joins TRBV29-1 to TRBJ2-7; 10 nucleotides align to TRBD1. CDR3 size: 13 residues. Germline V gene lookup returns CDR1 SQVTM and CDR2 ANQGSEA. Germline trimming cut 7 bases from V and 5 bases from J; bases unmatched to any gene: 8. CDR3 protein: CSGGGTGVDEQYF. In DNA, the CDR3 is TGCAGCGGGGGGGGGACAGGGGTCGACGAGCAGTACTTC.

This clonotype was detected many times. This rearrangement joins TRBV7-9 to TRBJ2-1; 10 positions agree with TRBD2. The CDR3 is 15 residues long. J lost 3 bases, V lost 3 bases, and 2 bases had no gene match. Germline CDR1 is SEHNR and CDR2 is FQNEAQ (reference sequence). The CDR3 spells CASSLGTSDYNEQFF. The CDR3 DNA follows: TGTGCCAGCAGCTTGGGGACTAGCGACTACAATGAGCAGTTCTTC.

The rearrangement uses TRBV9 and TRBJ2-2; D gene ambiguous. The V and J ends lost 4 bases and 8 bases respectively, with 18 bases between them. This CDR3 has 15 amino acids. Per the germline V gene, CDR1 is SGDLS and CDR2 is YYNGEE. The CDR3 spells CASSSQEYPAGELFF. Here the CDR3 DNA reads TGTGCCAGCAGCTCCCAGGAGTATCCAGCTGGGGAGCTGTTTTTT.

This clonotype was recorded many times. V usage is TRBV3-1 and J usage is TRBJ2-7; a weak D match, TRBD1 (6 bases). The CDR3 has 17 amino acids. V dropped 0 bases and J dropped 6 bases, with 21 bases sitting between them. In germline, CDR1 is LGHDT, CDR2 YNNKEL (reference sequence). CDR3 coding DNA: TGTGCCAGCAGCCAAGATTGGCCGGGACACGGGCGGTTCGAGCAGTACTTC. Its protein product is CASSQDWPGHGRFEQYF.

This clonotype was seen many times. The rearrangement joins TRBV5-5 to TRBJ2-2; D call uncertain. Germline V CDR1 and CDR2: SGHKS, YYEKEE (reference sequence). Trimming left V 0 bases short and J 2 bases short, with 11 bases between. CDR3 length: 16 amino acids. CDR3 coding DNA: TGTGCCAGCAGCTTGGAGTGGTCGTTAAACACCGGGGAGCTGTTTTTT. Amino acids: CASSLEWSLNTGELFF. Full variable domain (rest looked up from reference TRBV5-5 and TRBJ2-2): DAGVTQSPTHLIKTRGQQVTLRCSPISGHKSVSWYQQVLGQGPQFIFQYYEKEERGRGNFPDRFSARQFPNYSSELNVNALLLGDSALYLCASSLEWSLNTGELFFGEGSRLTVL.

In its sample, this clonotype was seen many times. The chain recombines TRBV3-1 with TRBJ1-2; the D is unclear. Germline CDR1 and CDR2: LGHDT and YNNKEL (reference sequence). V lost 3 bases to trimming and J lost 6 bases, with 11 bases between them. This CDR3 spans 13 amino acids. For the CDR3, the DNA is TGTGCCAGCAGCCACGGAGGGTTGGATGGCTACACCTTC. Its translation is CASSHGGLDGYTF.

V usage is TRBV3-1 and J usage is TRBJ2-7; D is perhaps TRBD1 (6 bases). The V end lost 4 bases, the J end lost 2 bases, and 15 bases lay between the germline ends. The CDR3 is made up of 15 amino acids. Germline V gene data show CDR1 as LGHDT and CDR2 as YNNKEL (reference sequence). The DNA of the CDR3 is TGTGCCAGCAGCCCGGCCTGGGACATAACCTACGAGCAGTACTTC. Protein: CASSPAWDITYEQYF.

This clonotype showed up many times. The chain combines TRBV9 with TRBJ2-6; the D gene is possibly TRBD1 (6 bases). The CDR3 is 17 amino acids. V lost 2 bases to trimming and J lost 0 bases, with 12 bases between them. The V gene's germline CDR1 is SGDLS and CDR2 YYNGEE. CDR3 coding DNA: TGTGCCAGCAGCGTCGGACAGTTAAACTCTGGGGCCAACGTCCTGACTTTC. Its protein is CASSVGQLNSGANVLTF.

Details on this clonotype: This may be a read error, as it is one base from a much larger clone. The gene calls are TRBV24-1 and TRBJ2-1; 9 bases line up with TRBD2. The CDR3 runs 18 residues. Germline CDR1 KGHDR, CDR2 SFDVKD. CDR3 sequence (DNA): TGTGCCACCAGTGGCGGCTTAGCGGGAGCAAACTCCTACAGTGAGCAGTTCTTC. Encoded protein: CATSGGLAGANSYSEQFF.

In this sample, this clonotype turned up a few times. The V call is TRBV29-1, the J call TRBJ2-4; 11 bases align to TRBD2. Trimming cost V 6 bases and J 5 bases; bases outside gene matches: 3. This CDR3 has 13 amino acids. Germline-derived CDR1 and CDR2 are SQVTM and ANQGSEA. The CDR3 sequence is CSVQGLAENIQYF. CDR3 DNA sequence: TGCAGCGTCCAGGGACTAGCGGAAAACATTCAGTACTTC.

The gene calls are TRBV29-1 and TRBJ2-5; D uncertain. From germline, CDR1 is SQVTM and CDR2 ANQGSEA. Between the trimmed V and J ends, which lost 4 bases and 2 bases, there was a span of 8 bases. This CDR3 has 12 residues. The CDR3 spells CSVAGNQETQYF. CDR3 nucleotides: TGCAGCGTTGCCGGTAATCAAGAGACCCAGTACTTC.

This clonotype was detected only a few times. The rearrangement joins TRBV15 to TRBJ2-2, with a tentative D call TRBD1 (6 bases). The CDR3 loop spans 15 amino acids. Germline V gene data show CDR1 as LNHNV and CDR2 as YYDKDF (reference sequence). V was trimmed by 3 bases and J by 7 bases, leaving 15 bases between them. CDR3 sequence: CATSRGTGFHGELFF. In DNA, the CDR3 is TGTGCCACCAGCAGGGGTACAGGGTTTCACGGGGAGCTGTTTTTT.

This clonotype occurred a few times. The V gene is TRBV4-1, the J gene TRBJ2-7; no firm D call. Trimming cost V 1 base and J 3 bases, with 7 bases left between them. In germline, CDR1 is MGHRA, CDR2 YSYEKL. The CDR3 consists of 13 residues. The CDR3 DNA sequence: TGCGCCAGCAGCCAAGTTGACAACTACGAGCAGTACTTC. Amino acid sequence: CASSQVDNYEQYF.

This clonotype was recorded at least ten times. The chain employs TRBV12-3 or TRBV12-4 and TRBJ1-1, with D unresolved. The CDR3 has 11 amino acids. V lost 2 bases and J 7 bases, leaving 5 bases between the germline ends. The CDR3 sequence: CASSLMGEAFF. The CDR3 DNA sequence: TGTGCCAGCAGTTTAATGGGTGAAGCTTTCTTT.

This clonotype was observed at least ten times. The genes are TRBV27 and TRBJ2-7; perhaps TRBD1 as D (6 bases). This CDR3 is built from 13 residues. Germline V gene lookup returns CDR1 MNHEY and CDR2 SMNVEV (reference sequence). V dropped 6 bases and J dropped 6 bases, with 15 bases sitting between them. The CDR3 DNA is TGTGCCAGCAGCGTCCACAGGGTTAGCGAGCAGTACTTC. Residues: CASSVHRVSEQYF.

This clonotype occurred many times. This rearrangement joins TRBV27 to TRBJ2-7; D may match TRBD1 or TRBD2 (5 bases each). Germline V gene lookup returns CDR1 MNHEY and CDR2 SMNVEV (reference sequence). Trimming took off 2 bases at V and 5 bases at J, with 16 bases between the two ends. This CDR3 has 15 residues. As DNA, the CDR3 is TGTGCCAGCAGTTTAGTTGCGGGTGGCAGGGACGAGCAGTACTTC. Amino acid sequence: CASSLVAGGRDEQYF.